The entry below gives a single T cell receptor (beta chain) sequence along with its context. Its antigen is as yet unknown. Germline CDR1 is LGHNA and CDR2 is YSLEER. CDR3 size: 15 residues. J was trimmed by 14 bases and V by 0 bases; bases with no gene match: 10. The data derive from a study of cytomegalovirus exposure and HLA in healthy donors. Study-wide findings and caveats: Upon later analysis, HLA-associated TCR beta chains proved more clonally expanded than other, equally common chains. Researchers catalogued roughly 150 TCR beta chains as cytomegalovirus-associated.

A multiplex PCR was run with 60 Vbeta primers and 13 Jbeta primers. The data were produced by immunoSEQ multiplex PCR, yet TCRdb's version contains in-frame clones alone and is incomplete. The table lists 150,000 or so clones, roughly 80% of them singletons. The sequencing sample was made of PBMCs. The chain carries TRBV4-3 and TRBJ2-1; TRBD1 agrees at 10 bases. The origin of this receptor is a man over 45 in good health and CMV-seropositive. The CDR3 nucleotides read TGCGCCAGCAGCCAAGATTCGGGGACAGGGGCTCCGAAGTTCTTC. Amino acids: CASSQDSGTGAPKFF.